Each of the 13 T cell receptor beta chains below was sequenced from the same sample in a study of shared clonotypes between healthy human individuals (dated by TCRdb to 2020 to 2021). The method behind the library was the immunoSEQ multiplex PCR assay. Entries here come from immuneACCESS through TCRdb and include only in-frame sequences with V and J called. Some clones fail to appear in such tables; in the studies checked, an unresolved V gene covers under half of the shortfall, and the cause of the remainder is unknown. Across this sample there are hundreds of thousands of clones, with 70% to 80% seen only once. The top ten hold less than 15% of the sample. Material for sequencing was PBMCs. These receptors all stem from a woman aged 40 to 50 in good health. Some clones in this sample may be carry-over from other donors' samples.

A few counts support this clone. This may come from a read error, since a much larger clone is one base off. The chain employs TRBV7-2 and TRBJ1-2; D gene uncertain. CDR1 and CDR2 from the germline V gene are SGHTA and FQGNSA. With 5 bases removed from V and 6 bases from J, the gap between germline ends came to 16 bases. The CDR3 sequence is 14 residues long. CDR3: CASSPVILRDGYTF. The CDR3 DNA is TGTGCCAGCAGCCCGGTTATTCTGAGGGATGGCTACACCTTC.

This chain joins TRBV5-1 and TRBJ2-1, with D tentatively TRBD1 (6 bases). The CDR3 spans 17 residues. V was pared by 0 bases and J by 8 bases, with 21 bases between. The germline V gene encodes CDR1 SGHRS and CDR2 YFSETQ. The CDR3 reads CASSLARQDLSGDEQFF. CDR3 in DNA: TGCGCCAGCAGCTTGGCCAGACAGGATCTGAGCGGCGATGAGCAGTTCTTC.

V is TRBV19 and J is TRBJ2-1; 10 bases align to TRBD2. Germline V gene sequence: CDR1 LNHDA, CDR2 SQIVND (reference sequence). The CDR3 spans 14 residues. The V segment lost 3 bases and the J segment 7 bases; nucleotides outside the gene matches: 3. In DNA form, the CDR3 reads TGTGCCAGTAGTATGGCTAGCGGGAGTAATGAGCAGTTCTTC. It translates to CASSMASGSNEQFF.

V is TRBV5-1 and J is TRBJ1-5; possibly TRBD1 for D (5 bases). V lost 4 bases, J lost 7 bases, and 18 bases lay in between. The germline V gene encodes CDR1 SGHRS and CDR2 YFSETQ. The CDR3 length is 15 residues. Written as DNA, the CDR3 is TGCGCCAGCAGCCAATCGTGGCAGGGTGGCCAGCCCCAGCATTTT. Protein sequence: CASSQSWQGGQPQHF.

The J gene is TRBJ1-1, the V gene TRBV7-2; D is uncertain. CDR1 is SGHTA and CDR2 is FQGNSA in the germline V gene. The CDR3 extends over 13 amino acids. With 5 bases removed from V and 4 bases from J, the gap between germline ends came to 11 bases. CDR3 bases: TGTGCCAGCAGCAGAGAGAGGACCACTGAAGCTTTCTTT. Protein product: CASSRERTTEAFF.

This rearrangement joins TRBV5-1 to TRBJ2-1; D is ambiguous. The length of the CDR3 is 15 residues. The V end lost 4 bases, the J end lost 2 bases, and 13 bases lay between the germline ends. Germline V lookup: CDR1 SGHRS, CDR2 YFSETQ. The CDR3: CASSPSIDPYNEQFF. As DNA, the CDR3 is TGCGCCAGCAGCCCTTCAATCGACCCCTACAATGAGCAGTTCTTC.

CDR3 coding DNA: TGTGCCAGCAGCTTGGGCAGGCCCCGCCTGAACACCGGGGAGCTGTTTTTT. This gives the protein CASSLGRPRLNTGELFF. The chain carries TRBV11-1 and TRBJ2-2; D is ambiguous. Trimming removed 3 bases from V and 1 base from J, with 15 bases in between. Germline V CDR1 and CDR2: SGHAT, FQDESV (reference sequence). The length of the CDR3 is 17 residues.

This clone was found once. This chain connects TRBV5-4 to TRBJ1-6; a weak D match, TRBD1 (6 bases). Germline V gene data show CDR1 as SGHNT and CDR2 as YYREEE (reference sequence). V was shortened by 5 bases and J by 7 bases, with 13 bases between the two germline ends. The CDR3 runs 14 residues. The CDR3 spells CASSNRADNSPLHF. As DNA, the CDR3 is TGTGCCAGCAGTAACAGGGCGGACAATTCACCCCTCCACTTT.

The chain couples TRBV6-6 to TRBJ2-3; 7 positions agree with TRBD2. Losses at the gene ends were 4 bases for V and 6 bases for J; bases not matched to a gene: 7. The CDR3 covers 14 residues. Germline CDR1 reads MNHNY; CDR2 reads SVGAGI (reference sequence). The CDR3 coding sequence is TGTGCCAGCAGTTCGACGGGGCGGGGGGATACGCAGTATTTT. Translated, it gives CASSSTGRGDTQYF.

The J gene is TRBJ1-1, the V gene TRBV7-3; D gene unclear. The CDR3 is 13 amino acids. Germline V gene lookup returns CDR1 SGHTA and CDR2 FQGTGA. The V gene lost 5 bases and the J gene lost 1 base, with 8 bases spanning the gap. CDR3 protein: CASSAAKNTEAFF. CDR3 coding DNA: TGTGCCAGCAGCGCCGCGAAGAACACTGAAGCTTTCTTT.

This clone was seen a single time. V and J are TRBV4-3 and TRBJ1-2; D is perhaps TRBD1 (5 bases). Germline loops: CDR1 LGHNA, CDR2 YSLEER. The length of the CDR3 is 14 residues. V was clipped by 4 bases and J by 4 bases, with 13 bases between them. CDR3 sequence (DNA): TGCGCCAGCAGCCCGGGACGGACTTTCTATGGCTACACCTTC. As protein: CASSPGRTFYGYTF.

CDR3 DNA: TGTGCCAGCAGTCACACTAGCGGGAGGGACAATGAGCAGTTCTTC. Encoded protein: CASSHTSGRDNEQFF. The J gene is TRBJ2-1, the V gene TRBV28; 13 nucleotides match TRBD2. The CDR3 extends over 15 amino acids. Unmatched junction bases numbered 3, after V lost 5 bases and J lost 5 bases. Germline CDR1 and CDR2: MDHEN and SYDVKM.

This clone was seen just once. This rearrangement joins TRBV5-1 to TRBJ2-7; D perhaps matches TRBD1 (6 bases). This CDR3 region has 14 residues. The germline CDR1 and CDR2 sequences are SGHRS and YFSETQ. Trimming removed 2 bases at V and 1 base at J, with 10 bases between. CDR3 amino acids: CASSFGQRSYEQYF. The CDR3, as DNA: TGCGCCAGCAGCTTTGGACAGCGTTCCTACGAGCAGTACTTC.